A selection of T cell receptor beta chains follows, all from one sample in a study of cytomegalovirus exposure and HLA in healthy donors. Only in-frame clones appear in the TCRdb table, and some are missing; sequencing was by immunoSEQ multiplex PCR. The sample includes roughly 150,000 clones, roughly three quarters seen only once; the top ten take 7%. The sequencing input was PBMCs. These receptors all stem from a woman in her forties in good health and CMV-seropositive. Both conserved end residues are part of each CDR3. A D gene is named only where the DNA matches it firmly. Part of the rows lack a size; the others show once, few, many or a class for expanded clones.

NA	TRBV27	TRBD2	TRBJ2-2	CACRTSGGSGELFF	TGTGCCTGCCGGACTAGCGGGGGGAGCGGGGAGCTGTTTTTT
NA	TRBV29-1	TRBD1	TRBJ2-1	CSAMGQGSSYNEQFF	TGCAGCGCTATGGGACAGGGGAGCTCCTACAATGAGCAGTTCTTC
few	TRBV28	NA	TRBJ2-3	CASSPQGAGERTDTQYF	TGTGCCAGCAGCCCCCAGGGGGCGGGGGAACGCACAGATACGCAGTATTTT
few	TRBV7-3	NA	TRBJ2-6	CASSSTSGANVLTF	TGTGCCAGCAGCTCTACCTCTGGGGCCAACGTCCTGACTTTC
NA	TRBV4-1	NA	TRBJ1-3	CASSQVRLSTSGNTIYF	TGCGCCAGCAGCCAAGTCCGGCTTAGCACCTCTGGAAACACCATATATTTT
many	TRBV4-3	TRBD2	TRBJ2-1	CASSPGWGGEQFF	TGCGCCAGCAGCCCGGGATGGGGGGGTGAGCAGTTCTTC
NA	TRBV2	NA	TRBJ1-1	CASNWATDTEAFF	TGTGCCAGCAACTGGGCCACCGACACTGAAGCTTTCTTT
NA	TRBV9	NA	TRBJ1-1	CASSVDLRGEAFF	TGTGCCAGCAGCGTAGATCTCCGGGGGGAAGCTTTCTTT
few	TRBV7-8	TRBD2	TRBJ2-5	CASSLFAQRGLQETQYF	TGTGCCAGCAGCTTATTCGCCCAGCGGGGGTTACAAGAGACCCAGTACTTC
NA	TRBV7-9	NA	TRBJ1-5	CASSPGDGYQPQHF	TGTGCCAGCAGCCCAGGGGACGGCTATCAGCCCCAGCATTTT
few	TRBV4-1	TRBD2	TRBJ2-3	CASSDLRAGDTDTQYF	TGTGCCAGCAGCGACCTCAGGGCGGGGGACACAGATACGCAGTATTTT
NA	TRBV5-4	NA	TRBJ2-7	CASSLAGTYEQYF	TGTGCCAGCAGCTTGGCCGGGACCTACGAGCAGTACTTC
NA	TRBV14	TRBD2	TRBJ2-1	CASSQGGLAGNEQFF	TGTGCCAGCAGCCAAGGCGGTTTAGCGGGGAATGAGCAGTTCTTC
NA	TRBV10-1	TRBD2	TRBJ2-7	CASSESGSGGTYEQYF	TGCGCCAGCAGTGAGTCGGGAAGCGGGGGAACCTACGAGCAGTACTTC
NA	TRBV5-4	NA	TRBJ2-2	CASSLWSGTGELFF	TGTGCCAGCAGCTTGTGGTCGGGCACCGGGGAGCTGTTTTTT
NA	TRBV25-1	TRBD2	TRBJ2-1	CASSPGGAFNEQFF	TGTGCCAGCAGTCCCGGGGGGGCATTCAATGAGCAGTTCTTC
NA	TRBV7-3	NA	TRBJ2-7	CASSSQGGEQYF	TGTGCCAGCAGCTCCCAGGGGGGCGAGCAGTACTTC
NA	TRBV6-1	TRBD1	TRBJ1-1	CASRGQGSTEAFF	TGTGCCAGCAGAGGACAGGGAAGCACTGAAGCTTTCTTT
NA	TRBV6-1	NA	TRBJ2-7	CASSLHREGTYEQYF	TGTGCCAGCAGTCTGCACAGGGAGGGGACCTACGAGCAGTACTTC
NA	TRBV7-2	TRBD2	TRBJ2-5	CASSLGTSGPETQYF	TGTGCCAGCAGCTTAGGGACTAGCGGCCCCGAGACCCAGTACTTC
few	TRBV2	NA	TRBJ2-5	CASGGQMQETQYF	TGTGCCAGCGGGGGCCAGATGCAAGAGACCCAGTACTTC
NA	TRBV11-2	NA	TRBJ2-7	CASSLDRANYEQYF	TGTGCCAGCAGCTTAGACAGGGCTAACTACGAGCAGTACTTC
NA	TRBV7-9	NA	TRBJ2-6	CSSSLAQGTNVLTF	TGTTCCAGCAGCTTAGCCCAGGGGACCAACGTCCTGACTTTC
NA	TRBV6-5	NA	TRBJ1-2	CASSRLRETNYGYTF	TGTGCCAGCAGCCGCCTCAGGGAAACTAACTATGGCTACACCTTC
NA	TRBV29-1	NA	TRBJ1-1	CSVARGNTEAFF	TGCAGCGTTGCTCGAGGGAACACTGAAGCTTTCTTT
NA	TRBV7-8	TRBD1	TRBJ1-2	CASSQGARNYGYTF	TGTGCCAGCAGCCAGGGGGCGAGAAACTATGGCTACACCTTC
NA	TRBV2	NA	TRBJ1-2	CASSRVSNYGYTF	TGTGCCAGCAGTCGCGTCTCTAACTATGGCTACACCTTC
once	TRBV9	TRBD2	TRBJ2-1	CASSVTHDSGLARGRIRNEQFF	TGTGCCAGCAGCGTGACCCACGATAGCGGACTAGCGAGGGGGCGTATAAGGAATGAGCAGTTCTTC
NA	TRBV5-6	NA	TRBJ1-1	CASSSITGSRTEAFF	TGTGCCAGCAGCTCGATAACAGGGAGTCGGACTGAAGCTTTCTTT
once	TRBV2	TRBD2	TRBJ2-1	CASRSGLAGIYNEQFF	TGTGCCAGCAGATCGGGACTAGCGGGGATCTACAATGAGCAGTTCTTC
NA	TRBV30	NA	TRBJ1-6	CACATESSYNSPLHF	TGTGCCTGTGCGACAGAGAGCTCCTATAATTCACCCCTCCACTTT
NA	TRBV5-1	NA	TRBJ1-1	CASSLSDTEAFF	TGCGCCAGCAGCTTGTCAGACACTGAAGCTTTCTTT
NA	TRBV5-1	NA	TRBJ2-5	CASSLSLAAGRETQYF	TGCGCCAGCAGCTTGAGCCTAGCAGCGGGTAGGGAGACCCAGTACTTC
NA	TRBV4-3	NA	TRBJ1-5	CASSQDMSQPQHF	TGCGCCAGCAGCCAAGATATGAGCCAGCCCCAGCATTTT
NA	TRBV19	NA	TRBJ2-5	CASRAGASGTQYF	TGTGCCAGTAGGGCGGGGGCTAGCGGGACCCAGTACTTC
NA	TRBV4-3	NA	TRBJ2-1	CASRGWEARYYNEQFF	TGCGCCAGCAGAGGTTGGGAGGCCAGGTACTACAATGAGCAGTTCTTC
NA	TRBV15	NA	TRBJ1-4	CATSPQGSYSEKLFF	TGTGCCACCAGTCCGCAGGGATCATATAGTGAAAAACTGTTTTTT
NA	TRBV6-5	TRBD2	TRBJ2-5	CASTPLASGETQYF	TGTGCCAGCACCCCCCTGGCTAGCGGGGAGACCCAGTACTTC
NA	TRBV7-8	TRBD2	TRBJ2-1	CASSLNLAGGPNEQFF	TGTGCCAGCAGCTTAAACCTAGCGGGGGGGCCTAATGAGCAGTTCTTC
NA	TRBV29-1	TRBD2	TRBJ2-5	CSVADLAGIQETQYF	TGCAGCGTTGCTGACCTAGCGGGGATACAAGAGACCCAGTACTTC
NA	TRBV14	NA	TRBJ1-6	CASSQDVIVDSPLHF	TGTGCCAGCAGCCAAGACGTTATAGTCGATTCACCCCTCCACTTT
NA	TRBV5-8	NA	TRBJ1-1	CASSFILGQQAFF	TGTGCCAGCAGCTTCATTTTAGGACAGCAAGCTTTCTTT